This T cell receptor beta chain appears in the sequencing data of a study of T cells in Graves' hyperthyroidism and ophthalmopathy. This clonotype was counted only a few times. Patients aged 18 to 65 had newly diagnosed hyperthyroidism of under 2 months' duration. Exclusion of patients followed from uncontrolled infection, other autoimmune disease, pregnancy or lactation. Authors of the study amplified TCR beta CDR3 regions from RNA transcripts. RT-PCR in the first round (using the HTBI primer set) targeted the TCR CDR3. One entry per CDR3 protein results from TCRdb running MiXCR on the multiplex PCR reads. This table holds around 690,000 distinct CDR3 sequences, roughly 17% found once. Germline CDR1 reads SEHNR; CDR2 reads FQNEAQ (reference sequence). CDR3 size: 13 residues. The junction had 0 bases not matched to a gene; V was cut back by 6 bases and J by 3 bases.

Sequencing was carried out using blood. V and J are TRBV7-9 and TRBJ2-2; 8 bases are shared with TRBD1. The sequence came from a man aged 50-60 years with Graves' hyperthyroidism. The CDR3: CASRGQDTGELFF. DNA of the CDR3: TGTGCCAGCAGGGGACAGGACACCGGGGAGCTGTTTTTT.